These 12 T cell receptor beta chains share one sample of origin, sequenced in a study of cytomegalovirus exposure and HLA in healthy donors. Both 60 Vbeta primers and 13 Jbeta primers went into the PCR. The table came from immunoSEQ multiplex PCR; TCRdb's copy has only in-frame clones and leaves some out. The table has around 150,000 clones, about 75% seen once. The sequencing sample was made of PBMCs. Receptors were obtained from a woman aged 45 to 65 in good health and CMV-seropositive.

The chain links TRBV6-5 to TRBJ2-5; perhaps TRBD1 as D (5 bases). The CDR3 runs to 12 residues. Deletions cut 10 bases from V and 1 base from J, with 10 bases between. Germline V gene data show CDR1 as MNHEY and CDR2 as SVGAGI. The CDR3 reads CATTTAQETQYF. The DNA for the CDR3 is TGTGCCACCACGACAGCCCAAGAGACCCAGTACTTC.

The chain uses TRBV5-3 and TRBJ2-5; D ambiguous. TRBV5-3 is placed among ORFs of uncertain function. The CDR3 consists of 15 residues. With 1 base removed from V and 4 bases from J, the gap between germline ends came to 14 bases. The CDR3 region has the DNA TGTGCCAGAAGCTTGTATCAGAGGAAGATAGAGACCCAGTACTTC. This gives the protein CARSLYQRKIETQYF.

The chain couples TRBV6-1 to TRBJ1-2; D is uncertain. The CDR3 is 13 residues long. V shed 7 bases and J shed 6 bases, with 15 bases lying between them. Germline lookup yields CDR1 MNHNS and CDR2 SASEGT. CDR3 nucleotide sequence: TGTGCCAGCATGATGAGGTCCGGTGATGGCTACACCTTC. Protein sequence: CASMMRSGDGYTF.

The rearrangement links TRBV25-1 to TRBJ1-2; possible D gene TRBD1, 5 bases. With 3 bases removed from V and 4 bases from J, the gap between germline ends came to 15 bases. The CDR3 consists of 15 residues. Germline V gives CDR1 MGHDK, CDR2 SYGVNS. In DNA form, the CDR3 reads TGTGCCAGCAGTGATAGGACATCCCAGGGCTATGGCTACACCTTC. It translates to CASSDRTSQGYGYTF.

The chain carries TRBV29-1 and TRBJ2-1, with 10 bases fitting TRBD2. CDR1 is SQVTM, CDR2 ANQGSEA, per germline. This CDR3 has 14 amino acids. J was trimmed by 15 bases and V by 4 bases; bases with no gene match: 15. CDR3: CSVVVLAGIANTFF. In nucleotides, the CDR3 is TGCAGCGTTGTCGTACTAGCGGGAATCGCTAATACGTTCTTC.

The chain employs TRBV25-1 and TRBJ2-7; unclear D gene. CDR3 length: 14 amino acids. Germline V lookup: CDR1 MGHDK, CDR2 SYGVNS. With 7 bases removed from V and 6 bases from J, the gap between germline ends came to 19 bases. CDR3 DNA sequence: TGTGCCAGCAACCCGAATGCCCGGTTTGGCGAGCAGTACTTC. It encodes CASNPNARFGEQYF.

The V call is TRBV5-6, the J call TRBJ2-1; D not resolved. The V end lost 0 bases, the J end lost 3 bases, and 7 bases lay between the germline ends. The CDR3 runs 14 residues. In germline, CDR1 is SGHDT, CDR2 YYEEEE. The DNA of the CDR3 is TGTGCCAGCAGCTTGGTAGTTAGCTACAATGAGCAGTTCTTC. As protein: CASSLVVSYNEQFF.

V usage is TRBV2 and J usage is TRBJ1-1; no firm D call. Germline lookup yields CDR1 SNHLY and CDR2 FYNNEI. The CDR3 loop spans 15 amino acids. V was cut by 10 bases and J by 4 bases, with 22 bases left in between. The CDR3 region has the DNA TGTGCCACCGCTGGAGACCAAACCGTTGCCACTGAAGCTTTCTTT. The encoded protein is CATAGDQTVATEAFF.

The V gene is TRBV4-3, the J gene TRBJ1-4; 7 bases are a match to TRBD1. The germline CDR1 and CDR2 sequences are LGHNA and YSLEER. The CDR3 totals 17 residues. V shed 1 base, J shed 10 bases, and the junction held 15 bases outside the gene matches. CDR3 residues: CASSQAPAGQVFGKLFF. The CDR3 DNA reads as TGCGCCAGCAGCCAAGCCCCAGCCGGACAGGTTTTTGGAAAACTGTTTTTT.

V gene TRBV7-9 combines with J gene TRBJ1-4, with D perhaps TRBD1 (6 bases). CDR1 is SEHNR and CDR2 is FQNEAQ in the germline V gene (reference sequence). The germline V and J ends were trimmed by 5 bases and 2 bases, with 12 bases remaining between them. The CDR3 has 15 amino acids. CDR3 protein: CASSREGVTNEKLFF. The CDR3 DNA reads TGTGCCAGCAGCCGGGAGGGGGTCACTAATGAAAAACTGTTTTTT.

The chain joins TRBV9 to TRBJ1-5; no reliable D call. In germline, CDR1 is SGDLS, CDR2 YYNGEE. The CDR3 length is 14 residues. V lost 3 bases, J lost 0 bases, and 7 bases lay in between. CDR3 residues: CASSAGISNQPQHF. The CDR3 nucleotides read TGTGCCAGCAGCGCGGGGATTAGCAATCAGCCCCAGCATTTT. The complete variable domain, with remaining parts taken from reference TRBV9 and TRBJ1-5, reads DSGVTQTPKHLITATGQRVTLRCSPRSGDLSVYWYQQSLDQGLQFLIQYYNGEERAKGNILERFSAQQFPDLHSELNLSSLELGDSALYFCASSAGISNQPQHFGDGTRLSIL.

The chain recombines TRBV9 with TRBJ2-3, with 11 positions matching TRBD1. Looked up from germline, CDR1 is SGDLS and CDR2 is YYNGEE. This CDR3 has 14 amino acids. Trimming at V came to 3 bases and at J to 4 bases, leaving 1 base not matched to a gene. CDR3 sequence: CASSAGQGADTQYF. CDR3 sequence (DNA): TGTGCCAGCAGCGCGGGACAGGGGGCAGATACGCAGTATTTT.